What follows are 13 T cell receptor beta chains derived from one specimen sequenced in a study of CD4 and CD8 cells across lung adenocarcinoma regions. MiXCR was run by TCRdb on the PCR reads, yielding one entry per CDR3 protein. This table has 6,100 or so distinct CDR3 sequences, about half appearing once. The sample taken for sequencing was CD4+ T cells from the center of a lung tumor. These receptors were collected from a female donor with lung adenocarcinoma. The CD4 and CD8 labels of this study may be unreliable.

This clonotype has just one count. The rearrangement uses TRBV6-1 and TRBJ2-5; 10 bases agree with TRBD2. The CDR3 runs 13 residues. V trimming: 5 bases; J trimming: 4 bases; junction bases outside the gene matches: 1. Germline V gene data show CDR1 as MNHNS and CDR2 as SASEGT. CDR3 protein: CASSLAGAETQYF. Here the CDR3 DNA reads TGTGCCAGCAGTCTAGCGGGGGCAGAGACCCAGTACTTC.

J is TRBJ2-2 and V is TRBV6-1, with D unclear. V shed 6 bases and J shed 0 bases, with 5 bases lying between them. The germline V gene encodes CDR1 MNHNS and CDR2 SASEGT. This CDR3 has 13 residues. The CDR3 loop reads CASRLSNTGELFF. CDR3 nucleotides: TGTGCCAGCAGACTATCGAACACCGGGGAGCTGTTTTTT.

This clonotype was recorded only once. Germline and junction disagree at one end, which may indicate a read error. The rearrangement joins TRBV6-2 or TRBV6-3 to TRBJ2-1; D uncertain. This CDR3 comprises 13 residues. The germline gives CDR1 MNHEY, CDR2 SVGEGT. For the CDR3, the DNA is TGTGCCAGCAGTTCCTCAGAGTACAATGAGCAGTATTTC. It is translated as CASSSSEYNEQYF.

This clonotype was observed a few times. The CDR3 sequence is CASSGGWRELFF. Written as DNA, the CDR3 is TGCGCCAGCAGCGGGGGCTGGCGGGAGCTGTTTTTT. This rearrangement joins TRBV5-1 to TRBJ2-2; maybe TRBD1 (6 bases). The CDR3 contains 12 residues. With 4 bases removed from V and 9 bases from J, the gap between germline ends came to 10 bases. In germline, CDR1 is SGHRS, CDR2 YFSETQ.

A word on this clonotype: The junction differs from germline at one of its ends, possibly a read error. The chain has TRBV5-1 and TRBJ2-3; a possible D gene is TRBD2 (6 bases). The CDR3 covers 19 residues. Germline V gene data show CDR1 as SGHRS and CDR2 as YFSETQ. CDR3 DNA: TGCGCCAGCAGCTTGGAGGGACTTCTCGCGATGGGTGCAACAGGTACGCAGTATTTT. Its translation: CASSLEGLLAMGATGTQYF.

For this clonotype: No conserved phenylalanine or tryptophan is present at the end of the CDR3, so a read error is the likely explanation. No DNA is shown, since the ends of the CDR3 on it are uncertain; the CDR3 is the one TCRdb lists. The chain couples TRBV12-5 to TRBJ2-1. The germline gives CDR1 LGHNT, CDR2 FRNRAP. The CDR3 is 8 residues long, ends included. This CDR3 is CRDAVSPC.

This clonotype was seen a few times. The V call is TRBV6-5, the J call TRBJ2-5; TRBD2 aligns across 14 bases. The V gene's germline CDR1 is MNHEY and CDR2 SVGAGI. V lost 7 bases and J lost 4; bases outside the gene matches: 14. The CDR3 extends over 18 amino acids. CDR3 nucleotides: TGTGCCAGCACTTCCCGACTAGCGGGAGGGCCTCGGGGAGAGACCCAGTACTTC. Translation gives CASTSRLAGGPRGETQYF.

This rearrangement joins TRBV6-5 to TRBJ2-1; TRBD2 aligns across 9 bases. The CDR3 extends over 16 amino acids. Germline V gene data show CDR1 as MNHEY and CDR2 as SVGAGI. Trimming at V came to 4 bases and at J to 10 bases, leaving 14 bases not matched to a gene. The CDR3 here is CASSSESGGSSYEQFF. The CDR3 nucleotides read TGTGCCAGCAGTTCGGAAAGCGGGGGGTCCTCCTACGAGCAGTTCTTC.

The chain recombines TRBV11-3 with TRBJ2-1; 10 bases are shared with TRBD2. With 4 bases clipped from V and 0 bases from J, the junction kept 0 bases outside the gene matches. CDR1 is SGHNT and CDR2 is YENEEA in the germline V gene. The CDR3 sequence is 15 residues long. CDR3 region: CASSWTSGSYNEQFF. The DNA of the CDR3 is TGTGCCAGCAGCTGGACTAGCGGCTCCTACAATGAGCAGTTCTTC.

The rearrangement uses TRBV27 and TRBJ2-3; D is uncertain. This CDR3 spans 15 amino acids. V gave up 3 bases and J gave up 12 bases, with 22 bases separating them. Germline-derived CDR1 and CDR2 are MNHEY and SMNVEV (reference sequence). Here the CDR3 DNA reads TGTGCCAGCAGTTTCCGGGCAGGTGGCCCAGAGACCCAGTATTTT. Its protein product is CASSFRAGGPETQYF.

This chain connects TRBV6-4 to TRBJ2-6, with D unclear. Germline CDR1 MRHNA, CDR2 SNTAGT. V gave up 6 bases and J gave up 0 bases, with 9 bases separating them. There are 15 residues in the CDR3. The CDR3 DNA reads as TGTGCCAGCAGCAATCAATCCTCTGGGGCCAACGTCCTGACTTTC. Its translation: CASSNQSSGANVLTF.

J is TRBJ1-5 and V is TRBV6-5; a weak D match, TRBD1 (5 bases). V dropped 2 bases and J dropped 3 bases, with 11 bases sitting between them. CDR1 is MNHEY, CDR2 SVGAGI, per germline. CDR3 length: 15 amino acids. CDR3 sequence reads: CASSYNGADNQPQHF. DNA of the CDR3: TGTGCCAGCAGTTACAATGGGGCAGACAATCAGCCCCAGCATTTT.

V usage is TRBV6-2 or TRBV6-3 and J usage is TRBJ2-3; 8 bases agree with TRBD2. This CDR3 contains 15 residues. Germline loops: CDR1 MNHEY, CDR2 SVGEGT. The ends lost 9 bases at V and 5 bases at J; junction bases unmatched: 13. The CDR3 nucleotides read TGTGCCAGGGGTTACGGGAGGGGTTCTGTAGATACGCAGTATTTT. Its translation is CARGYGRGSVDTQYF.